The rows below give T cell receptor beta chains drawn from one sample of a study of blood T cells in healthy people across ages. TCRdb re-called the 5' RACE reads through MiXCR, storing one row per CDR3 protein. Of roughly 800,000 distinct CDR3 sequences in the sample, about 48% were seen once. Sequencing input: blood. Receptors originate from a man older than 75 in good health. The CDR3 runs from the conserved cysteine through the conserved F or W. D genes are given only for firm matches. A row's size may be missing; if present it is once, few, many or a size class.

clone_size: .
j_call: TRBJ2-3
v_call: TRBV10-3
d_call: .
cdr3_aa: CAISEGAGGPVTDTQYF
cdr3_nt: TGTGCCATCAGTGAGGGTGCTGGGGGACCCGTCACAGATACGCAGTATTTT

clone_size: .
j_call: TRBJ2-7
v_call: TRBV11-2
d_call: TRBD2
cdr3_aa: CASSLEQRGYEQYF
cdr3_nt: TGTGCCAGCAGCTTAGAGCAGCGGGGTTACGAGCAGTACTTC

clone_size: .
j_call: TRBJ2-5
v_call: TRBV5-6
d_call: TRBD2
cdr3_aa: CASSPGLALETQYF
cdr3_nt: TGTGCCAGCAGCCCCGGACTAGCTTTGGAGACCCAGTACTTC

clone_size: .
j_call: TRBJ1-1
v_call: TRBV18
d_call: .
cdr3_aa: CASSKQGTEAFF
cdr3_nt: TGTGCCAGCTCAAAACAGGGAACTGAAGCTTTCTTT

clone_size: few
j_call: TRBJ2-7
v_call: TRBV20-1
d_call: .
cdr3_aa: CSAALASYEQYF
cdr3_nt: TGCAGTGCTGCCCTGGCGAGTTACGAGCAGTACTTC

clone_size: .
j_call: TRBJ1-2
v_call: TRBV2
d_call: .
cdr3_aa: CASSETQHSYGYTF
cdr3_nt: TGTGCCAGCAGTGAAACCCAGCATTCCTATGGCTACACCTTC

clone_size: .
j_call: TRBJ2-7
v_call: TRBV24-1
d_call: .
cdr3_aa: CATSDFVSTRLYEQYF
cdr3_nt: TGTGCCACCAGTGATTTTGTATCCACGCGGCTCTACGAGCAGTACTTC

clone_size: .
j_call: TRBJ2-6
v_call: TRBV3-1
d_call: .
cdr3_aa: CASRGTSAGANVLTF
cdr3_nt: TGTGCCAGCAGAGGCACCTCTGCTGGGGCCAACGTCCTGACTTTC

clone_size: .
j_call: TRBJ1-1
v_call: TRBV20-1
d_call: .
cdr3_aa: CSANPQGTEAFF
cdr3_nt: TGCAGTGCTAATCCTCAGGGGACTGAAGCTTTCTTT

clone_size: .
j_call: TRBJ2-3
v_call: TRBV7-3
d_call: .
cdr3_aa: CASSLAGRSTDTQYF
cdr3_nt: TGTGCCAGCAGCTTAGCGGGACGTAGCACAGATACGCAGTATTTT

clone_size: .
j_call: TRBJ2-1
v_call: TRBV29-1
d_call: .
cdr3_aa: CSVGWGAGNEQFF
cdr3_nt: TGCAGCGTCGGGTGGGGCGCGGGGAATGAGCAGTTCTTC

clone_size: few
j_call: TRBJ2-7
v_call: TRBV7-2
d_call: .
cdr3_aa: CASSLDRRGEQYF
cdr3_nt: TGTGCCAGCAGCTTGGACCGGCGGGGAGAGCAGTACTTC

clone_size: .
j_call: TRBJ2-3
v_call: TRBV4-1
d_call: TRBD2
cdr3_aa: CASSQDRAASGGSTDTQYF
cdr3_nt: TGCGCCAGCAGCCAAGATCGCGCGGCTAGCGGGGGTAGCACAGATACGCAGTATTTT

clone_size: .
j_call: TRBJ2-7
v_call: TRBV7-3
d_call: TRBD1
cdr3_aa: CANSLSSDRGPYEQYF
cdr3_nt: TGTGCCAACAGCTTAAGTTCGGACAGGGGGCCCTACGAGCAGTACTTC

clone_size: .
j_call: TRBJ2-1
v_call: TRBV27
d_call: TRBD1
cdr3_aa: CASSSAGQGHNEQFF
cdr3_nt: TGTGCCAGCAGTTCCGCTGGACAGGGACACAATGAGCAGTTCTTC

clone_size: .
j_call: TRBJ2-3
v_call: TRBV5-6
d_call: .
cdr3_aa: CAGSLAGLSAQRYAYF
cdr3_nt: TGTGCCGGCAGCCTGGCGGGTTTATCGGCCCAGAGATACGCGTATTTT

clone_size: .
j_call: TRBJ2-4
v_call: TRBV10-3
d_call: .
cdr3_aa: CASTGKNIQYF
cdr3_nt: TGTGCCAGCACGGGAAAAAACATTCAGTACTTC

clone_size: .
j_call: TRBJ2-3
v_call: TRBV2
d_call: TRBD2
cdr3_aa: CAQRGDTDTQYF
cdr3_nt: TGTGCCCAGCGGGGGGACACAGATACGCAGTATTTT

clone_size: .
j_call: TRBJ2-7
v_call: TRBV6-6
d_call: .
cdr3_aa: CASSPPGPSYEQYF
cdr3_nt: TGTGCCAGCAGCCCGCCAGGGCCCTCCTACGAGCAGTACTTC

clone_size: few
j_call: TRBJ1-6
v_call: TRBV4-1
d_call: .
cdr3_aa: CASSHSDSDRTWNSPLHF
cdr3_nt: TGCGCCAGCAGCCATTCTGACTCTGACAGGACCTGGAATTCACCCCTCCACTTT

clone_size: .
j_call: TRBJ2-3
v_call: TRBV20-1
d_call: TRBD2
cdr3_aa: CSADQREGLDTQYF
cdr3_nt: TGCAGTGCCGACCAGCGGGAAGGATTAGATACGCAGTATTTT

clone_size: .
j_call: TRBJ2-7
v_call: TRBV20-1
d_call: TRBD1
cdr3_aa: CSPLDREASYEQYF
cdr3_nt: TGCAGTCCCCTGGACAGGGAGGCCTCCTACGAGCAGTACTTC

clone_size: few
j_call: TRBJ2-1
v_call: TRBV24-1
d_call: .
cdr3_aa: CATSSAGNEQFF
cdr3_nt: TGTGCCACCAGTTCAGCTGGAAATGAGCAGTTCTTC

clone_size: .
j_call: TRBJ1-1
v_call: TRBV24-1
d_call: .
cdr3_aa: CATSDSRRINTEAFF
cdr3_nt: TGTGCCACCAGTGATTCGCGGCGGATCAACACTGAAGCTTTCTTT

clone_size: .
j_call: TRBJ2-5
v_call: TRBV11-2
d_call: .
cdr3_aa: CASRPPLMGRAGQETQYF
cdr3_nt: TGTGCCAGCAGGCCTCCCCTCATGGGGCGGGCGGGCCAAGAGACCCAGTACTTC

clone_size: .
j_call: TRBJ1-2
v_call: TRBV6-5
d_call: .
cdr3_aa: CASIGPSGGYTF
cdr3_nt: TGTGCCAGCATCGGGCCCTCGGGTGGCTACACCTTC

clone_size: once
j_call: TRBJ1-5
v_call: TRBV21-1
d_call: .
cdr3_aa: CASSKGQGPSELNQPQHF
cdr3_nt: TGTGCCAGCAGCAAGGGACAGGGCCCCTCAGAACTCAATCAGCCCCAGCATTTT

clone_size: few
j_call: TRBJ1-6
v_call: TRBV7-2
d_call: .
cdr3_aa: CASSLLERGNSPLHF
cdr3_nt: TGTGCCAGCAGCCTTCTGGAGAGGGGGAATTCACCCCTCCACTTT

clone_size: few
j_call: TRBJ2-7
v_call: TRBV11-2
d_call: .
cdr3_aa: CASTGAVEQYF
cdr3_nt: TGTGCCAGCACAGGGGCAGTGGAGCAGTACTTC

clone_size: .
j_call: TRBJ1-5
v_call: TRBV24-1
d_call: TRBD1
cdr3_aa: CATSDLNGDRGCSNQPQHF
cdr3_nt: TGTGCCACCAGTGATTTAAATGGAGACAGGGGGTGTAGCAATCAGCCCCAGCATTTT

clone_size: .
j_call: TRBJ2-5
v_call: TRBV20-1
d_call: TRBD1
cdr3_aa: CSASPLTGGETQYF
cdr3_nt: TGCAGTGCTAGCCCTTTGACAGGGGGAGAGACCCAGTACTTC

clone_size: .
j_call: TRBJ1-6
v_call: TRBV9
d_call: .
cdr3_aa: CASSDGGTNPPLHF
cdr3_nt: TGTGCCAGCAGCGATGGCGGAACGAATCCACCCCTCCACTTT

clone_size: .
j_call: TRBJ2-2
v_call: TRBV25-1
d_call: .
cdr3_aa: CASSESRVGGELFF
cdr3_nt: TGTGCCAGCAGTGAGTCTAGGGTAGGCGGGGAGCTGTTTTTT

clone_size: .
j_call: TRBJ1-1
v_call: TRBV28
d_call: .
cdr3_aa: CASSLWAGGEAFF
cdr3_nt: TGTGCCAGCAGTTTATGGGCCGGGGGTGAAGCTTTCTTT

clone_size: .
j_call: TRBJ2-1
v_call: TRBV11-3
d_call: TRBD1
cdr3_aa: CASSPDRADRRFF
cdr3_nt: TGTGCCAGCAGCCCGGACAGGGCCGATCGGCGGTTCTTC